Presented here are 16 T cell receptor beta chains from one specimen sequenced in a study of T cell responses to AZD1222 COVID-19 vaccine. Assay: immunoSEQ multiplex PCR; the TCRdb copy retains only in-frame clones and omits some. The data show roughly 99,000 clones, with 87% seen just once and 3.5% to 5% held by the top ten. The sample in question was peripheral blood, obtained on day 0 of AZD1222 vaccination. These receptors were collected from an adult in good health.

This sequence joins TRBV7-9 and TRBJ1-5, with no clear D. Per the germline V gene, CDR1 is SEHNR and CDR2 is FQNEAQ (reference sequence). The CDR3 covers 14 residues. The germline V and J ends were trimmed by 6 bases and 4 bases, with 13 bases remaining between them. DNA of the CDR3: TGTGCCAGCAGTACTGACACCTTTAATCAGCCCCAGCATTTT. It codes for CASSTDTFNQPQHF. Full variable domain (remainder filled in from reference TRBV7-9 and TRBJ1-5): DTGVSQNPRHKITKRGQNVTFRCDPISEHNRLYWYRQTLGQGPEFLTYFQNEAQLEKSRLLSDRFSAERPKGSFSTLEIQRTEQGDSAMYLCASSTDTFNQPQHFGDGTRLSIL.

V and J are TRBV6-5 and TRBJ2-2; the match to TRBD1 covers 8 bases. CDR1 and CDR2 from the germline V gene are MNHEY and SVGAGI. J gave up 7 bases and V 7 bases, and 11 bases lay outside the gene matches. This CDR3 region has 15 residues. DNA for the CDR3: TGTGCCAGCACCTGGACAGGGAAAGCGAACGGGGAGCTGTTTTTT. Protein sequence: CASTWTGKANGELFF.

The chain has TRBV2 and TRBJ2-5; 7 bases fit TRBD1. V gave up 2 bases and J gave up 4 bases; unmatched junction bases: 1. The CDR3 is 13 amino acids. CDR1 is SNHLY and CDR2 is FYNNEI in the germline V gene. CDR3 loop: CASSENRGETQYF. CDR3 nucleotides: TGTGCCAGCAGTGAAAACAGGGGAGAGACCCAGTACTTC.

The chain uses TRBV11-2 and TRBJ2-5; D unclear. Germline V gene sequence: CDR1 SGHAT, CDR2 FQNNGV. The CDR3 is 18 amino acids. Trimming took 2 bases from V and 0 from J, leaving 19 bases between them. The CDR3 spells CASSLSSWSPGNQETQYF. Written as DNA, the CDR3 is TGTGCCAGCAGCTTATCTTCGTGGAGTCCGGGTAACCAAGAGACCCAGTACTTC.

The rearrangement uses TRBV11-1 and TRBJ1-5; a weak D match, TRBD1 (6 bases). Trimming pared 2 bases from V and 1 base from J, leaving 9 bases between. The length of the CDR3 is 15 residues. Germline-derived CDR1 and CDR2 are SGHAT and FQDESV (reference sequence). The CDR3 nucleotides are TGTGCCAGCAGCTTAACAGGGCAGAGCAATCAGCCCCAGCATTTT. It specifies CASSLTGQSNQPQHF. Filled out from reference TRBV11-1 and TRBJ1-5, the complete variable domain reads EAEVAQSPRYKITEKSQAVAFWCDPISGHATLYWYRQILGQGPELLVQFQDESVVDDSQLPKDRFSAERLKGVDSTLKIQPAELGDSAMYLCASSLTGQSNQPQHFGDGTRLSIL.

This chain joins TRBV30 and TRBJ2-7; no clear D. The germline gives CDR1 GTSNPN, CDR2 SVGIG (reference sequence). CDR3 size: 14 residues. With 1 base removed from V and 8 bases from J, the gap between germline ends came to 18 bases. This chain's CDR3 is CAWSAPGLPTKQYF. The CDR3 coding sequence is TGTGCCTGGAGTGCCCCCGGGTTGCCTACGAAGCAGTACTTC.

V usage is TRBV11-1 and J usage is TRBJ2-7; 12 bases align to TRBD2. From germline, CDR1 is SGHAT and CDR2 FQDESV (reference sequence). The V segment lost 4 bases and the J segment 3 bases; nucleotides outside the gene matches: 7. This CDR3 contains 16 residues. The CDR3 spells CASSYRTSGNFYEQYF. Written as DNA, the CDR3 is TGTGCCAGCAGCTACCGGACTAGCGGGAATTTCTACGAGCAGTACTTC.

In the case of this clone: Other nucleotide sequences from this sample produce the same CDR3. The CDR3 bases are TGCGCCAGCAGCCAAGATCGGGGAAACTATGGCTACACCTTC. Protein product: CASSQDRGNYGYTF. The genes are TRBV4-3 and TRBJ1-2; no reliable D call. Germline CDR1 LGHNA, CDR2 YSLEER. The CDR3 consists of 14 residues. Trimming pared 0 bases from V and 2 bases from J, leaving 7 bases between.

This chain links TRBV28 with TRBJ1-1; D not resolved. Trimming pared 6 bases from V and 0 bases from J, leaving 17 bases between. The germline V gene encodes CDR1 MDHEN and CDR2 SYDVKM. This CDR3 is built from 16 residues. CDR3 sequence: CASSDWKNGMNTEAFF. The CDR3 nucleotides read TGTGCCAGCAGCGATTGGAAAAACGGGATGAACACTGAAGCTTTCTTT.

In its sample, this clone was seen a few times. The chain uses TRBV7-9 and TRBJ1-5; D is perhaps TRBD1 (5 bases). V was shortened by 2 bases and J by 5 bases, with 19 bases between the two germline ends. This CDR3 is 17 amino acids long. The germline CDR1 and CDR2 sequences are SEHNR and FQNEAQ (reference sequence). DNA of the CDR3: TGTGCCAGCAGCTTATACCAGGGCCTGGGGAAGGATCAGCCCCAGCATTTT. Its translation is CASSLYQGLGKDQPQHF. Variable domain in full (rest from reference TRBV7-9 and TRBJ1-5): DTGVSQNPRHKITKRGQNVTFRCDPISEHNRLYWYRQTLGQGPEFLTYFQNEAQLEKSRLLSDRFSAERPKGSFSTLEIQRTEQGDSAMYLCASSLYQGLGKDQPQHFGDGTRLSIL.

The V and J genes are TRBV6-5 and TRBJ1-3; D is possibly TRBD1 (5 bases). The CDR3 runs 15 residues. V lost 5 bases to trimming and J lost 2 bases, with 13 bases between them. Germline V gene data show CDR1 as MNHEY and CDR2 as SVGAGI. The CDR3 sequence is CASSPPTVTGNTIYF. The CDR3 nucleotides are TGTGCCAGCAGTCCGCCGACAGTTACTGGAAACACCATATATTTT.

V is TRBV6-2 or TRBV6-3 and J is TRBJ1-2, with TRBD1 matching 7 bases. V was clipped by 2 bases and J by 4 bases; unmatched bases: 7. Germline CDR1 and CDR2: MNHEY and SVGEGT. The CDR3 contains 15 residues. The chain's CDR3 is CASSYAGQDFYGYTF. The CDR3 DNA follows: TGTGCCAGCAGTTACGCCGGACAGGATTTCTATGGCTACACCTTC.

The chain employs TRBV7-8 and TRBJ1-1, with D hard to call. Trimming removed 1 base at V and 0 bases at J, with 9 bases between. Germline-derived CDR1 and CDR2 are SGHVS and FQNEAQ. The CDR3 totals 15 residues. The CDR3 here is CASSLVTAMNTEAFF. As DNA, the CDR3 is TGTGCCAGCAGCTTAGTTACAGCCATGAACACTGAAGCTTTCTTT.

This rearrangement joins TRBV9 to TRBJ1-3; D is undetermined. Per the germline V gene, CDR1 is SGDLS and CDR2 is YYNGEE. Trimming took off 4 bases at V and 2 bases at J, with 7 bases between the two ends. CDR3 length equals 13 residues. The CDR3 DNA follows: TGTGCCAGCAGCCCGCCAACTGGAAACACCATATATTTT. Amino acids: CASSPPTGNTIYF.

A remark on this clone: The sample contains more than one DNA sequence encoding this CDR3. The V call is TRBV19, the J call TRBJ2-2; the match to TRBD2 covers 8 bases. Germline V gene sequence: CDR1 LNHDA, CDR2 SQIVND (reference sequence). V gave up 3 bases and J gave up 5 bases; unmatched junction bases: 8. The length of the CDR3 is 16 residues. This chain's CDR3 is CASSIGWSGSTGELFF. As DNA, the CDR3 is TGTGCCAGTAGTATCGGGTGGAGCGGGAGTACCGGGGAGCTGTTTTTT.

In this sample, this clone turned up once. The CDR3 DNA reads TGTGCCACCAGTGATTTACAGGGCGGGGAGCTGTTTTTT. Protein: CATSDLQGGELFF. The V gene is TRBV24-1, the J gene TRBJ2-2; TRBD1 might be the D (6 bases). The germline gives CDR1 KGHDR, CDR2 SFDVKD. Trimming stripped 1 base from V and 7 bases from J, with 6 bases between. This CDR3 has 13 amino acids.